The rows below give T cell receptor beta chains drawn from one sample of a study of T cell responses to AZD1222 COVID-19 vaccine. Repertoires were generated with immunoSEQ multiplex PCR, while TCRdb's copy carries only in-frame clones and drops some. The table shows 110,000 to 150,000 clones, with 85% to 90% occurring only once. This specimen was peripheral blood, taken on day 0 of AZD1222 vaccination. The receptors stem from an adult in good health. Both conserved end residues are part of each CDR3. D genes are given only for firm matches. Only part of the rows carry a size: once, few, many, or a class if the clone is expanded.

>.|TRBD2|16|TRBV5-8|TRBJ2-7
TGTGCCAGCAGCTTGGGTCTGGGGACTAGCGGGATATTGCAGTACTTC
CASSLGLGTSGILQYF
>.|TRBD1|14|TRBV6-5|TRBJ2-7
TGTGCCAGCAGTAATGCTGACAGGGACCACGAGCAGTACTTC
CASSNADRDHEQYF
>.|.|17|TRBV15|TRBJ2-1
TGTGCCACCAGCAAGGATCTGGGGACGGGGCTTGGCAATGAGCAGTTCTTC
CATSKDLGTGLGNEQFF
>.|TRBD2|17|TRBV7-9|TRBJ2-2
TGTGCCAGCAGCTTAGACGGGAGGGCAATGTACACCGGGGAGCTGTTTTTT
CASSLDGRAMYTGELFF
>.|.|13|TRBV28|TRBJ1-2
TGTGCCAGCCGGATAGGGGGTGACTATGGCTACACCTTC
CASRIGGDYGYTF
>few|TRBD2|15|TRBV19|TRBJ2-1
TGTGCCAGTAGTGAGCGCGGGAGTTCCTACAATGAGCAGTTCTTC
CASSERGSSYNEQFF
>once|.|14|TRBV3-1/TRBV3-2|TRBJ1-1
TGTGCCAGCAGCCAGAGGACGGGGGTAACTGAAGCTTTCTTT
CASSQRTGVTEAFF
>.|TRBD1|13|TRBV19|TRBJ1-1
TGTGCCAGTAACGACAGGGTCGGCACTGAAGCTTTCTTT
CASNDRVGTEAFF
>.|TRBD2|17|TRBV2|TRBJ2-7
TGTGCCAGCAGTGAAGCGGGGAAGACTAGCGGGTCCTACGAGCAGTACTTC
CASSEAGKTSGSYEQYF
>.|.|16|TRBV9|TRBJ2-7
TGTGCCAGCAGCTCGCCGCGCGGGGGCGGGTCCTACGAGCAGTACTTC
CASSSPRGGGSYEQYF
>.|.|13|TRBV29-1|TRBJ1-6
TGCAGCGTGGCCGGGACACCTAATTCACCCCTCCACTTT
CSVAGTPNSPLHF
>.|TRBD2|14|TRBV30|TRBJ2-1
TGTGCCTGGAGTTCCCCGGGACTACACAATGAGCAGTTCTTC
CAWSSPGLHNEQFF
>.|.|14|TRBV6-2/TRBV6-3|TRBJ1-5
TGTGCCAGCAGTTATGGAGGGGATGGTCAGCCCCAGCATTTT
CASSYGGDGQPQHF
>.|.|14|TRBV6-4|TRBJ1-1
TGTGCCAGCAGGGACAGAGACGTGAACACTGAAGCTTTCTTT
CASRDRDVNTEAFF
>.|TRBD1|16|TRBV30|TRBJ1-5
TGTGCCTGGAGGCCCCGGGACAGGGGAATCAATCAGCCCCAGCATTTT
CAWRPRDRGINQPQHF
>.|TRBD1|13|TRBV6-5|TRBJ2-7
TGTGCCTTGGCGAGACAGGGCGTTAACGAGCAGTACTTC
CALARQGVNEQYF
>few|.|16|TRBV30|TRBJ1-1
TGTGCCTGGAGCAGTTACCTCGGGCAGGGGAACACTGAAGCTTTCTTT
CAWSSYLGQGNTEAFF
>.|TRBD1|16|TRBV19|TRBJ2-7
TGTGCCAGTAGTACGGATGAGGGACAGGGGGTCTACGAGCAGTACTTC
CASSTDEGQGVYEQYF
>.|.|15|TRBV9|TRBJ2-1
TGTGCCAGCAGCGTAGAGCCGGGAGCCCGGGATGAGCAGTTCTTC
CASSVEPGARDEQFF
>.|.|17|TRBV5-1|TRBJ1-1
TGCGCCAGCAGCTTGGGGTTTCGTTCTAGTCCGAACACTGAAGCTTTCTTT
CASSLGFRSSPNTEAFF
>once|TRBD1|18|TRBV12-5|TRBJ1-2
TGTGCTAGTGGTTTCGCTCTCTTGGACAGGCTCGAATTGGATGGCTACACCTTC
CASGFALLDRLELDGYTF
>.|TRBD1|16|TRBV29-1|TRBJ1-2
TGCAGCGTTGAAGGGACAGGGGCGGGGGAGAACTATGGCTACACCTTC
CSVEGTGAGENYGYTF
>.|TRBD1|15|TRBV19|TRBJ1-2
TGTGCCAGTAGTATAGGGACAGGGAATAACTATGGCTACACCTTC
CASSIGTGNNYGYTF
>.|.|13|TRBV5-1|TRBJ1-2
TGCGCCAGCAGCTTGGGACAAAGCTATGGCTACACCTTC
CASSLGQSYGYTF